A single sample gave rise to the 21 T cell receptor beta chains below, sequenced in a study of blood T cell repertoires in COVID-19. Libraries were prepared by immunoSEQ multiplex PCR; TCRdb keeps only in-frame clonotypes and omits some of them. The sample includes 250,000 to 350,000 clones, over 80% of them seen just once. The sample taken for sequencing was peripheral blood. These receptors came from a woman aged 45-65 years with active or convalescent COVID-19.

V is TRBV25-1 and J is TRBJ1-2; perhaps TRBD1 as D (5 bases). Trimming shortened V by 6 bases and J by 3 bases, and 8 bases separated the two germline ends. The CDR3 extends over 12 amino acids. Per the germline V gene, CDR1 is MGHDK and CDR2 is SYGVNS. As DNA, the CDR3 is TGTGCCAGCAGGGACACCCACTATGGCTACACCTTC. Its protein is CASRDTHYGYTF.

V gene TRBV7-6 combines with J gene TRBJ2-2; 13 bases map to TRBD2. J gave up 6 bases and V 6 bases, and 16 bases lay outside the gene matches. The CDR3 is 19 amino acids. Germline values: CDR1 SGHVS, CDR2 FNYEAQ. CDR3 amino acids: CASSPRGGLTSGRAGELFF. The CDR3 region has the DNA TGTGCCAGCAGTCCTCGCGGAGGCCTAACTAGCGGGAGGGCCGGGGAGCTGTTTTTT.

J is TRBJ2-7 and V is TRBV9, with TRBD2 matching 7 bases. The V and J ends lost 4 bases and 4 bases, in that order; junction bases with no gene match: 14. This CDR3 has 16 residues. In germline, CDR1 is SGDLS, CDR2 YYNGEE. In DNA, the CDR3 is TGTGCCAGCAGCCCCGGGGACGGACTAGGCACTTACGAGCAGTACTTC. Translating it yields CASSPGDGLGTYEQYF.

The CDR3 sequence: CASMKSLNTGELFF. Written as DNA, the CDR3 is TGTGCCAGCATGAAGAGTCTGAACACCGGGGAGCTGTTTTTT. The chain couples TRBV6-5 to TRBJ2-2; D unclear. The CDR3 loop spans 14 amino acids. From germline, CDR1 is MNHEY and CDR2 SVGAGI. Trimming cost V 7 bases and J 1 base, with 10 bases left between them.

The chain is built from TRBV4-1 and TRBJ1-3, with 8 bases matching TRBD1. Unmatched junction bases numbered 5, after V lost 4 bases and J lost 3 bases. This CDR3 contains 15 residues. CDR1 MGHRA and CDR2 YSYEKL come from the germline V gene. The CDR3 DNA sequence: TGCGCCAGCAGCCGCCAGGGACAGGTTGGAAACACCATATATTTT. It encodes CASSRQGQVGNTIYF.

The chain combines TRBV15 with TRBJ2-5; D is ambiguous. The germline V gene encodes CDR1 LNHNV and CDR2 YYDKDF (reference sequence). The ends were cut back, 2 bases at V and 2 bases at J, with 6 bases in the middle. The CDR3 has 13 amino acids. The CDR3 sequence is CATSRIFQETQYF. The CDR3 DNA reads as TGTGCCACCAGCAGAATCTTTCAAGAGACCCAGTACTTC.

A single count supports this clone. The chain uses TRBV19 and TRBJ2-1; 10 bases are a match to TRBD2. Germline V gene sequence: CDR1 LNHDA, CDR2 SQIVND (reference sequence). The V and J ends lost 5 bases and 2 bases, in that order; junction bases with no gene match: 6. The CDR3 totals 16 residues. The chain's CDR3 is CASSRLTSGTYNEQFF. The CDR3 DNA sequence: TGTGCCAGTAGTCGACTTACTAGCGGGACCTACAATGAGCAGTTCTTC. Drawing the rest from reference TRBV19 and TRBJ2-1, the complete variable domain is DGGITQSPKYLFRKEGQNVTLSCEQNLNHDAMYWYRQDPGQGLRLIYYSQIVNDFQKGDIAEGYSVSREKKESFPLTVTSAQKNPTAFYLCASSRLTSGTYNEQFFGPGTRLTVL.

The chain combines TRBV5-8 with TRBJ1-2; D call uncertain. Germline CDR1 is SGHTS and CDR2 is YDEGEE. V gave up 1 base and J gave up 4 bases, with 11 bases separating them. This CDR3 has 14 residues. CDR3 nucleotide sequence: TGTGCCAGCAGCTTGAATGGAGGGTTCTATGGCTACACCTTC. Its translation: CASSLNGGFYGYTF.

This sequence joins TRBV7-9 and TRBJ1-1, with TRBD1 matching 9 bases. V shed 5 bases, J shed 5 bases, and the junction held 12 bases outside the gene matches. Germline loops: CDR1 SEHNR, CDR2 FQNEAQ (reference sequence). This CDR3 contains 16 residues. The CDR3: CASSPSLGQGETEAFF. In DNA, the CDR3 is TGTGCCAGCAGCCCTAGTCTGGGACAGGGCGAAACTGAAGCTTTCTTT. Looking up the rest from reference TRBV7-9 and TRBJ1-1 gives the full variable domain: DTGVSQNPRHKITKRGQNVTFRCDPISEHNRLYWYRQTLGQGPEFLTYFQNEAQLEKSRLLSDRFSAERPKGSFSTLEIQRTEQGDSAMYLCASSPSLGQGETEAFFGQGTRLTVV.

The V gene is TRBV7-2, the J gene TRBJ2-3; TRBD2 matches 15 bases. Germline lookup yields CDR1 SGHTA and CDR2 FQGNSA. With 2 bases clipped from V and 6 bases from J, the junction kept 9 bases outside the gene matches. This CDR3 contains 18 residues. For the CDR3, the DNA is TGTGCCAGCAGCTTAACCGGGACTAGCGGGAGGCATGTTGATACGCAGTATTTT. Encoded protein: CASSLTGTSGRHVDTQYF.

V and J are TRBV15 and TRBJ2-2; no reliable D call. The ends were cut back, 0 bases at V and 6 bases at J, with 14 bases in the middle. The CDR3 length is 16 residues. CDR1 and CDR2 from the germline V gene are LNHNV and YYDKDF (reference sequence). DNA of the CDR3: TGTGCCACCAGCAGAGATTCCAGTTTAAGTCCCGGGGAGCTGTTTTTT. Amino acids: CATSRDSSLSPGELFF.

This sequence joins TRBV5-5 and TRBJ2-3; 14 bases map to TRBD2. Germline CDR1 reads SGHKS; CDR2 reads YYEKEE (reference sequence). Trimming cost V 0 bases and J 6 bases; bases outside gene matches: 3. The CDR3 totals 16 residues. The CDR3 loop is CASSLEGTSGSDTQYF. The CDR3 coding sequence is TGTGCCAGCAGCTTGGAAGGGACTAGCGGGAGTGATACGCAGTATTTT.

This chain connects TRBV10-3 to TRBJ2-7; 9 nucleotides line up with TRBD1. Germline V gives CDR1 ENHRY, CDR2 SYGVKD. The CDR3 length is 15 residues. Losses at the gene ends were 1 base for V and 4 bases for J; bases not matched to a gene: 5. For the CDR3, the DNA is TGTGCCATCAGTGAGTTATTGGGACAGGGATACGAGCAGTACTTC. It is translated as CAISELLGQGYEQYF.

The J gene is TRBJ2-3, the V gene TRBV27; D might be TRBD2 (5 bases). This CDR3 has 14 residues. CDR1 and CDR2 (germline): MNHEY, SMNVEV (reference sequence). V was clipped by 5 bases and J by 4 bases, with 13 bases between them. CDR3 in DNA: TGTGCCAGCAGTGGGTTAGCGCCTCCAGATACGCAGTATTTT. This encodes CASSGLAPPDTQYF.

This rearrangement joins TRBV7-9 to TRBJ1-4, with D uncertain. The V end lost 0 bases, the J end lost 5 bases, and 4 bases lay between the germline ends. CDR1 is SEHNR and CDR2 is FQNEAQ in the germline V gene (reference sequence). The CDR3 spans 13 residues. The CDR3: CASSLAGNEKLFF. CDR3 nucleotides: TGTGCCAGCAGCTTAGCCGGGAATGAAAAACTGTTTTTT.

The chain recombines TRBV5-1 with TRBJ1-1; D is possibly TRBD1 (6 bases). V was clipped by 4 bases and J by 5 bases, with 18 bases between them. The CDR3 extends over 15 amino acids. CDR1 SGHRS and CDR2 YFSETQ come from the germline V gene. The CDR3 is CASSIPLTGPTEAFF. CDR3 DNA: TGCGCCAGCAGCATCCCCCTTACAGGGCCGACTGAAGCTTTCTTT.

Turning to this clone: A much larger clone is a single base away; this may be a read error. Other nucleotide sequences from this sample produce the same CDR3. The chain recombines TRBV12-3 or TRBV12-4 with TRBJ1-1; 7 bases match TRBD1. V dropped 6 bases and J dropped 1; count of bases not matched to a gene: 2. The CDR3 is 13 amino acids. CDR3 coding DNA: TGTGCCAGCAGCTGGGACAGGAACACTGAAGCTTTCTTT. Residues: CASSWDRNTEAFF.

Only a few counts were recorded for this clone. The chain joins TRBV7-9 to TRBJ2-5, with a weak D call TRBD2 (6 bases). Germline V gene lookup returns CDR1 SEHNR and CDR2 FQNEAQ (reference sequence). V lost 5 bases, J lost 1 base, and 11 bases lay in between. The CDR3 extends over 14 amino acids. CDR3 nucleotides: TGTGCCAGCAGCCAGGGACTTCTCCAAGAGACCCAGTACTTC. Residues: CASSQGLLQETQYF. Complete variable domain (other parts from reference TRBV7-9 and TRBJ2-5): DTGVSQNPRHKITKRGQNVTFRCDPISEHNRLYWYRQTLGQGPEFLTYFQNEAQLEKSRLLSDRFSAERPKGSFSTLEIQRTEQGDSAMYLCASSQGLLQETQYFGPGTRLLVL.

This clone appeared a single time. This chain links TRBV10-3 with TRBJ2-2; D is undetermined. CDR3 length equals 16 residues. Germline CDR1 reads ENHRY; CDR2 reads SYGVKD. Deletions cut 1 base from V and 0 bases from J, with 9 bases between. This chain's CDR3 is CAISEYGGSNTGELFF. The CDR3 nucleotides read TGTGCCATCAGTGAGTACGGCGGATCGAACACCGGGGAGCTGTTTTTT.

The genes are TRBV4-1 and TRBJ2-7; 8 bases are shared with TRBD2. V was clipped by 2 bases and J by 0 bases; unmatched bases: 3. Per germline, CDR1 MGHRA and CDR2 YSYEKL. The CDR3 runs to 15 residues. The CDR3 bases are TGCGCCAGCAGCCAAACGGGGGGGCCCTCCTACGAGCAGTACTTC. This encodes CASSQTGGPSYEQYF.

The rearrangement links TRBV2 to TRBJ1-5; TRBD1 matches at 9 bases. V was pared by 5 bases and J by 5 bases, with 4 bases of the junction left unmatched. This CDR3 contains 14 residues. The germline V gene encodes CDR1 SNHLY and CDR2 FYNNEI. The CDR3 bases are TGTGCCAGCAGTCCTACAGGGGGCCATCAGCCCCAGCATTTT. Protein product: CASSPTGGHQPQHF.